This T cell receptor (beta chain) came from a study of T cells after somatic rescue of genetic block. The data were produced by immunoSEQ multiplex PCR, yet TCRdb's version contains in-frame clones alone and is incomplete. The sample lists under 150,000 clones; 85% to 95% were seen once. This receptor was obtained from a woman under 30. The sample comprised peripheral blood mononuclear cells (PBMCs).

The CDR3: CAWRLSGGITDTQYF. The CDR3 DNA is TGTGCCTGGAGGTTATCGGGGGGAATCACAGATACGCAGTATTTT. The chain recombines TRBV30 with TRBJ2-3, with TRBD2 identical over 7 bases. The junction had 8 bases not matched to a gene; V was cut back by 3 bases and J by 2 bases. The germline V gene encodes CDR1 GTSNPN and CDR2 SVGIG (reference sequence). This CDR3 spans 15 amino acids.